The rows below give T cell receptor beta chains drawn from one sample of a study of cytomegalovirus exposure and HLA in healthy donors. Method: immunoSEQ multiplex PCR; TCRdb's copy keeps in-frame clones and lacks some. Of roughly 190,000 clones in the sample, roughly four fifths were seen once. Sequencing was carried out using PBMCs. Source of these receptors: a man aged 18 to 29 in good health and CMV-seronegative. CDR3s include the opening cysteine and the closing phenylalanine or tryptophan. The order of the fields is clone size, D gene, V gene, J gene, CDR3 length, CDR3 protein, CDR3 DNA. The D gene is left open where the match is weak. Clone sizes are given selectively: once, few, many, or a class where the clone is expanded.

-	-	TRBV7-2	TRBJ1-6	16	CASSLNPPGDNSPLHF	TGTGCCAGCAGTTTAAACCCCCCAGGGGATAATTCACCCCTCCACTTT
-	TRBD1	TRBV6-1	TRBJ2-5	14	CASPRQGSQGWEYF	TGTGCCAGTCCGAGACAGGGCTCCCAAGGATGGGAGTACTTC
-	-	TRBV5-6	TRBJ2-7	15	CASSPRGQGGYEQYF	TGTGCCAGCAGCCCCCGTGGGCAGGGAGGCTACGAGCAGTACTTC
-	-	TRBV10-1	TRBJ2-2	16	CASSESMGLNTGELFF	TGCGCCAGCAGTGAGTCGATGGGCCTCAACACCGGGGAGCTGTTTTTT
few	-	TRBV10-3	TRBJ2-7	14	CAAEQGPTRGEQYF	TGTGCCGCCGAACAGGGACCTACACGGGGCGAGCAGTACTTC
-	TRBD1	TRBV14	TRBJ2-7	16	CASNQKRDRGRYEQYF	TGTGCCAGCAACCAAAAGAGGGACAGGGGGCGGTACGAGCAGTACTTC
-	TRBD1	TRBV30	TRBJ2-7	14	CAWSGGTGDYEQYF	TGTGCCTGGAGTGGCGGGACAGGGGACTACGAGCAGTACTTC
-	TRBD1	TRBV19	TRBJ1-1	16	CASSPLEGRGYSEAFF	TGTGCCAGTAGCCCCTTAGAGGGCAGGGGGTATTCTGAAGCTTTCTTT
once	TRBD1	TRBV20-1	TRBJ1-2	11	CSADRGHGYTF	TGCAGTGCAGACAGGGGGCATGGCTACACCTTC
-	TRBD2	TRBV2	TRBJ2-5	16	CASSRPLAGEQETQYF	TGTGCCAGCAGTCGTCCCCTAGCGGGAGAACAAGAGACCCAGTACTTC
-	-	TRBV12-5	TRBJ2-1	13	CASGLGLDNEQFF	TGTGCTAGTGGTTTGGGACTAGACAATGAGCAGTTCTTC
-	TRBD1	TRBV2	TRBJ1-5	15	CASSDRTGGRQPQHF	TGTGCCAGCAGTGATCGAACAGGGGGAAGGCAGCCCCAGCATTTT
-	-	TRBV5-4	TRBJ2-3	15	CASSLGEGRGDTQYF	TGTGCCAGCAGCTTGGGTGAGGGCCGGGGGGATACGCAGTATTTT
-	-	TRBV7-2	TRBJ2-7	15	CASSPLGPSSYEQYF	TGTGCCAGCAGCCCCCTGGGGCCTAGCTCCTACGAGCAGTACTTC
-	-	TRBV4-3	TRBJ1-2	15	CASSRGGGSNYGYTF	TGCGCCAGCAGCCGCGGGGGGGGTTCAAACTATGGCTACACCTTC
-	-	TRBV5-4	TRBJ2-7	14	CASSLNFTRYEQYF	TGTGCCAGCAGCTTGAACTTCACTCGATACGAGCAGTACTTC
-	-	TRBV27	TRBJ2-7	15	CASSFSGTATYEQYF	TGTGCCAGCAGTTTCTCCGGGACTGCAACGTACGAGCAGTACTTC
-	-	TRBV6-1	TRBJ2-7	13	CASSEDRAYEQYF	TGTGCCAGCAGTGAAGACAGGGCCTACGAGCAGTACTTC
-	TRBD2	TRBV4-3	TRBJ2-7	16	CASSQDGAGVVSEQYF	TGCGCCAGCAGCCAAGACGGAGCGGGAGTTGTCTCCGAGCAGTACTTC
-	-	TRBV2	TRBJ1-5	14	CASSEAARDQPQHF	TGTGCCAGCAGTGAAGCGGCGAGGGATCAGCCCCAGCATTTT
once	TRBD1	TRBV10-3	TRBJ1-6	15	CAISAAQGVGSPLHF	TGTGCCATCAGTGCGGCACAGGGGGTGGGTTCACCCCTCCACTTT
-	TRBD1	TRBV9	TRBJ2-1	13	CASTRQGYNEQFF	TGTGCCAGCACTCGACAGGGGTACAATGAGCAGTTCTTC